Below, one TCR beta chain is given with its context. Its antigen is not yet known. No base qualities exist here, and no much larger clone lies one base off it. The hyperthyroidism patients were 18 to 65 years old and newly diagnosed, with a disease duration of less than 2 months. Anyone with other autoimmune diseases, uncontrolled infections, pregnancy or lactation was excluded from the study. Clinical symptoms, serum thyroxine, TRAb, thyroid ultrasound and orbital computed tomography were used for diagnosis. Total RNA was extracted with Trizol reagent and quality-checked on an Agilent 2100 Bioanalyzer. This record comes from a study of Graves' ophthalmopathy and Graves' hyperthyroidism (dated by TCRdb to 2016 to 2019). At the level of the whole study: Hyperthyroidism was considered stable if no progression to ophthalmopathy occurred within 18 months of follow-up. To tell Graves' ophthalmopathy apart from Graves' hyperthyroidism, and to predict which patients would progress to ophthalmopathy, the study relied on TCR beta repertoire signatures. In total, some 140 blood samples were TCR-sequenced: 40 to 45 ophthalmopathy, 80 or so hyperthyroidism and approximately 17 hyperthyroidism-to-ophthalmopathy patients. A discovery set of 100 patients (around 44 ophthalmopathy, fewer than 60 stable hyperthyroidism) was enrolled to explore V-J signatures distinguishing ophthalmopathy from hyperthyroidism. The independent validation cohort included about 19 hyperthyroidism patients plus 17 patients who later progressed from hyperthyroidism to ophthalmopathy. In about 6 hyperthyroidism patients, the T-cell repertoire of thyroid tissue was compared with the T-cell repertoire of blood. Once sampling was done, hyperthyroidism patients were given methimazole at a starting dose of 30 mg daily, while ophthalmopathy patients were given high-dose intravenous methylprednisolone. Overall results and qualifications from the work: In cross-validation, the 13-signature model distinguished ophthalmopathy from stable hyperthyroidism with just over 85% sensitivity and about 81% specificity, while in the test set the corresponding values were approximately 80% and 75%. Among expanded thyroid clonotypes with frequency above 0.001, most also showed up in blood, which suggests that blood repertoires may reflect the thyroid immune response. Sample size was not predetermined statistically, and investigators were not blinded to group allocation. In validation, the model predicted ophthalmopathy progression with about 71% sensitivity and about 77% specificity; 12 predicted patients were CT-confirmed with GO in a median of approximately 6.2 months.

For repertoire sequencing, the TCR beta CDR3 regions were amplified from RNA transcripts. HTBI primers and the Qiagen OneStep RT-PCR kit were used in a first-round RT-PCR, which was followed by a second-round multiplex PCR, size selection and purification. Libraries were sequenced paired-end with 100 bp reads on an Illumina HiSeq2000. Per the source publication's procedure: Reads were processed with SOAPnuke, discarding reads with adapters, uncalled bases, mean Phred below 15, or no exact constant-primer or identifier match. High-quality paired reads were merged with COPE v1.2.5. Each unique nucleotide sequence was defined as a clonotype, and clonotypes were aligned to IMGT TRB V, D and J references with MiTCR v1.1. The analysis was limited to V-J combinations with a frequency above 0.0001, which together covered roughly 99% of repertoires. For each V-J combination, a TCR clonal expansion and chaos score was defined as F50 clonal expansion divided by the chaos observed in the TCRdist matrix. Welch's t-statistics and random forest were used to narrow the features down to approximately 13 V-J combinations, which were then fed into a naive Bayes classifier. The Morisita-Horn index was used to measure how similar the thyroid and blood repertoires were. TCRdb trimmed the raw reads at Q25, called clones with MiXCR and kept productive beta chains. CDR3 protein sequences are deduplicated, and each keeps its most common genes and DNA. These V and J calls originate from TCRdb's pipeline instead of the authors' own analysis. In this sample the table shows about 550,000 distinct CDR3 sequences, roughly 40% of which occur a single time. The ten top clones hold about 4% of the sample.

The CDR3, from cysteine to phenylalanine, totals 9 residues. The kept DNA is CDR3 alone, 27 bases in frame from the first base. CDR1 DFQATT and CDR2 SNEGSKA were looked up in the germline V gene (reference sequence). Trimming costs V 7 bases and J 12 bases, and their ends lie 12 bases apart. Specimen: peripheral blood or thyroid tissue (not recorded which). The sequence was obtained from an adult man with Graves' hyperthyroidism. The chain is assembled from TRBV20-1 and TRBJ1-1, with the D segment identity uncertain. The DNA is TGCAGTGTTCTAGCGGGGACTTTCTTT. The resulting protein is CSVLAGTFF.